The next 25 T cell receptor beta chains were all read from a single sample in a study of T cells in Graves' hyperthyroidism and ophthalmopathy. The CDR3 regions of TCR beta were amplified from RNA transcripts. Researchers ran a first-round RT-PCR on the TCR CDR3 using the HTBI primer set. TCRdb fed the multiplex PCR reads into MiXCR, producing one record per CDR3 protein. The sample lists more than 450,000 distinct CDR3 sequences; 20% were seen once. Input material: blood. The receptors shown here come from a man in his forties or fifties with Graves' ophthalmopathy.

In its sample, this clonotype was seen a few times. The rearrangement links TRBV7-6 to TRBJ2-6, with TRBD1 matching over 8 bases. There are 18 residues in the CDR3. Per germline, CDR1 SGHVS and CDR2 FNYEAQ. J lost 4 bases, V lost 5 bases, and 13 bases had no gene match. CDR3 region: CASSRPGQGPSGANVLTF. For the CDR3, the DNA is TGTGCCAGCAGCCGACCAGGACAGGGTCCCTCCGGGGCCAACGTCCTGACTTTC. Using reference TRBV7-6 and TRBJ2-6 for the parts outside the CDR3, the full variable domain is GAGVSQSPRYKVTKRGQDVALRCDPISGHVSLYWYRQALGQGPEFLTYFNYEAQQDKSGLPNDRFSAERPEGSISTLTIQRTEQRDSAMYRCASSRPGQGPSGANVLTFGAGSRLTVL.

The chain recombines TRBV6-2 or TRBV6-3 with TRBJ2-2; 7 bases align to TRBD1. This CDR3 is built from 17 residues. Germline values: CDR1 MNHEY, CDR2 SVGEGT. Germline trimming cut 0 bases from V and 2 bases from J; bases unmatched to any gene: 6. The CDR3 nucleotides are TGTGCCAGCAGTTACTCGACAGGGACACCAAACACCGGGGAGCTGTTTTTT. Its translation: CASSYSTGTPNTGELFF.

This clonotype was counted a single time. A much bigger clone sits one base away, suggesting this may be a read error. The chain combines TRBV7-2 with TRBJ2-3; unclear D gene. Per germline, CDR1 SGHTA and CDR2 FQGNSA. The length of the CDR3 is 13 residues. V shed 8 bases and J shed 4 bases, with 13 bases lying between them. DNA for the CDR3: TGTGCCAGCGGCTCCGTGAATTCAGATACGCAGTATTTT. Protein sequence: CASGSVNSDTQYF. The whole variable domain, remainder taken from reference TRBV7-2 and TRBJ2-3, is GAGVSQSPSNKVTEKGKDVELRCDPISGHTALYWYRQSLGQGLEFLIYFQGNSAPDKSGLPSDRFSAERTGGSVSTLTIQRTQQEDSAVYLCASGSVNSDTQYFGPGTRLTVL.

This clonotype was counted a few times. This chain links TRBV12-3 or TRBV12-4 with TRBJ2-7; D may be TRBD1 (5 bases). V gave up 1 base and J gave up 4 bases, with 14 bases separating them. The CDR3 has 15 residues. CDR3 loop: CASSLEGVSGYEQYF. DNA of the CDR3: TGTGCCAGCAGTTTAGAAGGGGTATCAGGATACGAGCAGTACTTC.

This clonotype was counted only a few times. The J gene is TRBJ1-6, the V gene TRBV28; tentative D call: TRBD1 (5 bases). V was clipped by 3 bases and J by 9 bases, with 12 bases between them. The CDR3 covers 14 residues. Per germline, CDR1 MDHEN and CDR2 SYDVKM. The CDR3 DNA follows: TGTGCCAGCAGTTTCAGGGAGAGCCGTTCACCCCTCCACTTT. Residues: CASSFRESRSPLHF.

The chain employs TRBV6-1 and TRBJ1-3; the match to TRBD1 covers 9 bases. The CDR3 consists of 16 residues. V was pared by 2 bases and J by 0 bases, with 2 bases of the junction left unmatched. The germline V gene has CDR1 MNHNS and CDR2 SASEGT. DNA for the CDR3: TGTGCCAGCAGTGAATCGACAGGGGGCTCTGGAAACACCATATATTTT. Translated, it gives CASSESTGGSGNTIYF.

At least ten counts were recorded for this clonotype. As DNA, the CDR3 is TGTGCCAGCAGTTCAGGGTTGGGCAATCAGCCCCAGCATTTT. Its protein is CASSSGLGNQPQHF. This chain joins TRBV6-1 and TRBJ1-5; tentatively, D is TRBD1 (5 bases). CDR1 is MNHNS and CDR2 is SASEGT in the germline V gene. V was clipped by 5 bases and J by 2 bases, with 10 bases between them. This CDR3 is built from 14 residues.

This chain links TRBV29-1 with TRBJ1-1; D might be TRBD1 (6 bases). Deletions cut 0 bases from V and 5 bases from J, with 10 bases between. Germline loops: CDR1 SQVTM, CDR2 ANQGSEA. The length of the CDR3 is 13 residues. CDR3 residues: CSVEEGARTEAFF. The CDR3 nucleotides read TGCAGCGTTGAAGAGGGGGCCAGAACTGAAGCTTTCTTT.

This clonotype was recorded at least ten times. CDR3 DNA sequence: TGTGCCTGGAGTGTAGGGGCACCGGGCCGCACAGATACGCAGTATTTT. It yields the protein CAWSVGAPGRTDTQYF. This chain links TRBV30 with TRBJ2-3; possible D gene TRBD1, 5 bases. CDR1 is GTSNPN and CDR2 is SVGIG in the germline V gene (reference sequence). CDR3 length: 16 amino acids. V lost 0 bases and J lost 1, with 14 bases in between.

Many counts were recorded for this clonotype. This chain uses TRBV12-3 or TRBV12-4 with TRBJ1-1; possible D gene TRBD1, 5 bases. The CDR3 runs to 15 residues. Trimming left V 6 bases short and J 4 bases short, with 18 bases between. CDR3 in amino acids: CASRRGEAPGTEAFF. Here the CDR3 DNA reads TGTGCCAGCAGGAGAGGGGAGGCCCCAGGCACTGAAGCTTTCTTT.

In this sample, this clonotype turned up many times. The CDR3 sequence is CACRDRVSPMNTEAFF. The CDR3 DNA sequence: TGTGCCTGCCGGGACAGGGTAAGCCCGATGAACACTGAAGCTTTCTTT. The rearrangement joins TRBV30 to TRBJ1-1; 9 bases match TRBD1. The V gene end was trimmed by 6 bases and the J gene end by 0 bases; junction bases not matched to a gene: 11. CDR3 size: 16 residues. CDR1 and CDR2 from the germline V gene are GTSNPN and SVGIG (reference sequence).

This clonotype was observed at least ten times. The V and J genes are TRBV12-3 or TRBV12-4 and TRBJ2-3; no firm D call. The V end was cut by 6 bases, the J end by 6 bases, with 4 bases between. The length of the CDR3 is 10 residues. The CDR3, as DNA: TGTGCCAGCAGGCATGATACGCAGTATTTT. This sequence encodes CASRHDTQYF.

The chain combines TRBV15 with TRBJ2-3; TRBD1 aligns across 12 bases. Germline assignment: CDR1 LNHNV and CDR2 YYDKDF (reference sequence). The CDR3 is 17 amino acids. V shed 1 base, J shed 6 bases, and the junction held 8 bases outside the gene matches. In DNA form, the CDR3 reads TGTGCCACCAGCAGAGGTAGCAGGGACAGGGGGCCGGATACGCAGTATTTT. It translates to CATSRGSRDRGPDTQYF.

This clonotype has only a few counts. The V gene is TRBV13, the J gene TRBJ2-1, with a possible D match to TRBD1 (5 bases). Germline CDR1 and CDR2: PRHDT and FYEKMQ (reference sequence). Trimming removed 5 bases from V and 0 bases from J, with 11 bases in between. CDR3 length equals 15 residues. This CDR3 is CASSPYRSSYNEQFF. For the CDR3, the DNA is TGTGCCAGCAGCCCTTACAGGAGCTCCTACAATGAGCAGTTCTTC.

This clonotype was counted a few times. The chain links TRBV29-1 to TRBJ2-6; the match to TRBD1 covers 9 bases. Germline V gene lookup returns CDR1 SQVTM and CDR2 ANQGSEA. The CDR3 extends over 16 amino acids. V shed 3 bases, J shed 0 bases, and the junction held 3 bases outside the gene matches. Written as DNA, the CDR3 is TGCAGCGTTGAGGGACAGGGATTCTCTGGGGCCAACGTCCTGACTTTC. Translated: CSVEGQGFSGANVLTF.

This clonotype was counted once. The rearrangement links TRBV6-4 to TRBJ2-1; TRBD1 or TRBD2 may be the D gene (5 bases each). Germline assignment: CDR1 MRHNA and CDR2 SNTAGT. The V end was cut by 4 bases, the J end by 6 bases, with 10 bases between. The CDR3 consists of 13 residues. CDR3: CASSVWDGNEQFF. The CDR3 region has the DNA TGTGCCAGCAGTGTTTGGGACGGCAATGAGCAGTTCTTC.

This clonotype was seen only a few times. The J gene is TRBJ2-5, the V gene TRBV7-8; 9 bases are shared with TRBD1. V shed 3 bases and J 2 bases; nucleotides not matched to a gene: 4. This CDR3 is 15 amino acids long. The germline gives CDR1 SGHVS, CDR2 FQNEAQ. In DNA form, the CDR3 reads TGTGCCAGCAGCTTCGGGACAGGGACACAAGAGACCCAGTACTTC. Translation: CASSFGTGTQETQYF.

In regard to this clonotype: A junction end diverges from the germline sequence, so it may reflect a read error. The gene calls are TRBV15 and TRBJ2-7; 10 bases line up with TRBD2. Germline CDR1 LNHNV, CDR2 YYDKDF (reference sequence). The CDR3 loop spans 18 amino acids. Here the CDR3 reads CAASRDPVTSGLSYEQYF. The CDR3 bases are TGTGCCGCCAGCAGAGATCCGGTGACTAGCGGGCTCTCCTACGAGCAGTACTTC.

This clonotype has a handful of counts. The chain is built from TRBV7-9 and TRBJ2-2, with D perhaps TRBD1 (5 bases). The ends were cut back, 6 bases at V and 6 bases at J, with 11 bases in the middle. CDR1 is SEHNR, CDR2 FQNEAQ, per germline (reference sequence). This CDR3 comprises 13 residues. The CDR3 here is CASRTDSAGELFF. The CDR3 DNA follows: TGTGCCAGCAGAACCGACAGCGCCGGGGAGCTGTTTTTT.

The chain has TRBV5-6 and TRBJ2-5, with 7 bases lining up with TRBD1. The germline V gene has CDR1 SGHDT and CDR2 YYEEEE. V shed 1 base and J 5 bases; nucleotides not matched to a gene: 8. This CDR3 comprises 15 residues. This CDR3 reads CASSLPLTGDETQYF. The CDR3 nucleotides read TGTGCCAGCAGCTTGCCCTTAACAGGGGACGAGACCCAGTACTTC.

This clonotype showed up just a few times. The V gene is TRBV20-1, the J gene TRBJ2-1; the D is unclear. V lost 3 bases and J 7 bases, leaving 10 bases between the germline ends. The CDR3 contains 12 residues. Per the germline V gene, CDR1 is DFQATT and CDR2 is SNEGSKA (reference sequence). The CDR3 loop is CSASNKKNEQFF. The CDR3 DNA reads TGCAGTGCTAGCAATAAGAAGAATGAGCAGTTCTTC.

This clonotype was found many times. This chain links TRBV20-1 with TRBJ2-7; D remains unclear. Germline V lookup: CDR1 DFQATT, CDR2 SNEGSKA (reference sequence). The length of the CDR3 is 12 residues. V shed 3 bases and J shed 0 bases, with 6 bases lying between them. CDR3 nucleotide sequence: TGCAGTGCTAGGGGGTCCTCCTACGAGCAGTACTTC. Its translation is CSARGSSYEQYF.

This clonotype was seen at least ten times. The DNA of the CDR3 is TGTGCCAGCTCACCACCGGGGGAGACCCAGTACTTC. Translated, it gives CASSPPGETQYF. V gene TRBV18 combines with J gene TRBJ2-5; no definite D call. The CDR3 totals 12 residues. From germline, CDR1 is KGHSH and CDR2 LQKENI. Trimming removed 0 bases at V and 5 bases at J, with 4 bases between.

This clonotype was seen a handful of times. V usage is TRBV7-2 and J usage is TRBJ1-6; D unresolved. V was shortened by 4 bases and J by 7 bases, with 8 bases between the two germline ends. The CDR3 sequence is 13 residues long. Looked up from germline, CDR1 is SGHTA and CDR2 is FQGNSA. The CDR3 reads CASSSLQNSPLHF. CDR3 coding DNA: TGTGCCAGCAGCTCACTGCAGAATTCACCCCTCCACTTT.

The V call is TRBV29-1, the J call TRBJ2-3; 7 nucleotides align to TRBD1. J lost 4 bases, V lost 7 bases, and 20 bases had no gene match. Germline-derived CDR1 and CDR2 are SQVTM and ANQGSEA. The CDR3 covers 17 residues. The CDR3 here is CSARGAPTKGAPDTQYF. CDR3 DNA: TGCAGCGCTCGAGGTGCCCCGACGAAGGGGGCCCCAGATACGCAGTATTTT.